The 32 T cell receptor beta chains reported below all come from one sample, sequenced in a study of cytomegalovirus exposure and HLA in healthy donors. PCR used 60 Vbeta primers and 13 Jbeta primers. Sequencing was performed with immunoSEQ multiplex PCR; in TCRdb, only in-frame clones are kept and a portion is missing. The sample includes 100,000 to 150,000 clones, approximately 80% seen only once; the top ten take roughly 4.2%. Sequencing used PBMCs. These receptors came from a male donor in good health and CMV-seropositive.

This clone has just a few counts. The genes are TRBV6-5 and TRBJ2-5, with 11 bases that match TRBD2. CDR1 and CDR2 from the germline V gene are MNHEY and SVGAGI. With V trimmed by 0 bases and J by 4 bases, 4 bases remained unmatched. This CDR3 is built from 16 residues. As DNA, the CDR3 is TGTGCCAGCAGTTACTCTGGGCTAGCGGGGGGAGAGACCCAGTACTTC. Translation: CASSYSGLAGGETQYF.

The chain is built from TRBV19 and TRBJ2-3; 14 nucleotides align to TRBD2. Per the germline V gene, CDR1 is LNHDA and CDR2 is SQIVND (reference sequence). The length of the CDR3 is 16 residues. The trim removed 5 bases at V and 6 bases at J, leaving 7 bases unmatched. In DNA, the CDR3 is TGTGCCAGTAGTCGACTAGCGGGGGGGGTGTCGGATACGCAGTATTTT. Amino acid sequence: CASSRLAGGVSDTQYF.

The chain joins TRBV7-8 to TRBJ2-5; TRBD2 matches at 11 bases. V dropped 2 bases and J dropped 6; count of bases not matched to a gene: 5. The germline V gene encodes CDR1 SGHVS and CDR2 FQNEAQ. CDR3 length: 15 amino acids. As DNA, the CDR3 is TGTGCCAGCAGCTTAACTAGCGGGAGCCGAAAGACCCAGTACTTC. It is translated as CASSLTSGSRKTQYF.

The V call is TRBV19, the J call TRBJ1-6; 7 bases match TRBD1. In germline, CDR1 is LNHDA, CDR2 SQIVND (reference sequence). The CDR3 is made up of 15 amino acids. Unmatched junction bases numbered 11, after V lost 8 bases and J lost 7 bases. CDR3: CASRQGTVVNSPLHF. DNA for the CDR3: TGTGCCAGTCGACAGGGAACGGTCGTAAATTCACCCCTCCACTTT.

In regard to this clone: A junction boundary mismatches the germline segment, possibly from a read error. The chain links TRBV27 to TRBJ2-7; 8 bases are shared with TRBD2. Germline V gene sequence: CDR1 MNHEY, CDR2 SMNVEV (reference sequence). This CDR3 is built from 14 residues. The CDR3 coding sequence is TGTGCCAGCAGTTTATTAAGCGGGAGTTTCCCTCCCCTCTTC. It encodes CASSLLSGSFPPLF.

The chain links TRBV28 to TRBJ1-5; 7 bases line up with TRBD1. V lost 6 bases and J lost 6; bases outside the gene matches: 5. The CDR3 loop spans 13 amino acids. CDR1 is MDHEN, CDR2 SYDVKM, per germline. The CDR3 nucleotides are TGTGCCAGCAGGCCGGGACAGCCTCAGCCCCAGCATTTT. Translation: CASRPGQPQPQHF.

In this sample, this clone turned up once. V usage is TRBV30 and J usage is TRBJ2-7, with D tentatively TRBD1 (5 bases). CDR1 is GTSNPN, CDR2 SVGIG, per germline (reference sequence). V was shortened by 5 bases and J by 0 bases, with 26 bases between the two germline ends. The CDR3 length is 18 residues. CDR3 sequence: CAWGPFRPQGPNSYEQYF. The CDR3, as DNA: TGTGCCTGGGGACCTTTTAGACCTCAGGGCCCAAACTCCTACGAGCAGTACTTC.

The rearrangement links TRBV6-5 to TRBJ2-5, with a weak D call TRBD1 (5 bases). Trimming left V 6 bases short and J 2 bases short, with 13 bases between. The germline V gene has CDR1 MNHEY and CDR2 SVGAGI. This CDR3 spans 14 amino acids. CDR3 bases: TGTGCCAGCAGGCGCAGGGTTCAACAAGAGACCCAGTACTTC. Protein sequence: CASRRRVQQETQYF.

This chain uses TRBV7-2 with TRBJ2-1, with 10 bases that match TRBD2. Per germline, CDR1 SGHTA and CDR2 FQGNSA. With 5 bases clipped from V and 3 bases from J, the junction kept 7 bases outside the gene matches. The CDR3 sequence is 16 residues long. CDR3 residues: CASSLRLAGLYNEQFF. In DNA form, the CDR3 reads TGTGCCAGCAGCCTTCGACTAGCGGGTCTCTACAATGAGCAGTTCTTC.

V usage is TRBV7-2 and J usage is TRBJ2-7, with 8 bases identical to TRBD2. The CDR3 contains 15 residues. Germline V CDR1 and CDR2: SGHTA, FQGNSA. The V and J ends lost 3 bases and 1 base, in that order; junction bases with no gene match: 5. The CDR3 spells CASSFPGGLSYEQYF. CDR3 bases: TGTGCCAGCAGCTTCCCGGGGGGGCTATCCTACGAGCAGTACTTC.

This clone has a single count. CDR3 sequence reads: CASSSPGETDTQYF. CDR3 in DNA: TGTGCCAGCAGTTCCCCGGGAGAGACAGATACGCAGTATTTT. V is TRBV28 and J is TRBJ2-3, with D tentatively TRBD2 (6 bases). The CDR3 has 14 residues. Germline assignment: CDR1 MDHEN and CDR2 SYDVKM. V lost 4 bases and J 3 bases, leaving 11 bases between the germline ends.

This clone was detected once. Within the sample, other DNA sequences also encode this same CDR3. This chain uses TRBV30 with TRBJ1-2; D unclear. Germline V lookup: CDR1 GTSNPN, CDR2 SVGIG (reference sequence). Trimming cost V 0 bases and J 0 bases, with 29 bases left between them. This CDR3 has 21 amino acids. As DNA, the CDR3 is TGTGCCTGGAGTGTAAGTGCGGCATGGCAATCCCCTTCCCGAACTAACTATGGCTACACCTTC. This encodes CAWSVSAAWQSPSRTNYGYTF.

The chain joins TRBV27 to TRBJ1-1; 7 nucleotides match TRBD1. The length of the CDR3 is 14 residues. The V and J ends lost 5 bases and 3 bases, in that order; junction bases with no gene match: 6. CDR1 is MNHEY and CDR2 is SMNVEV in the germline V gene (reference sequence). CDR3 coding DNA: TGTGCCAGCAGTCTGCGGGACAGCGACACTGAAGCTTTCTTT. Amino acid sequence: CASSLRDSDTEAFF.

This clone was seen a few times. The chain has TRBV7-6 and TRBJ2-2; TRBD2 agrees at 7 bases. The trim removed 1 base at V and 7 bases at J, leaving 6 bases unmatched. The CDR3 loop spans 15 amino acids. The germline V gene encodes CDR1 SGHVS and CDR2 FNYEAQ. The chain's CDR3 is CASSLGDYPGGELFF. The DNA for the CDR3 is TGTGCCAGCAGCTTAGGGGACTACCCCGGCGGGGAGCTGTTTTTT.

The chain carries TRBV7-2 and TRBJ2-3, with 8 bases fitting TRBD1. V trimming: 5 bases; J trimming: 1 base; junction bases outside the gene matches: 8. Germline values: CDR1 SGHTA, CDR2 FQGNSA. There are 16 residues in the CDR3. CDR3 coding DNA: TGTGCCAGCAGCCAAGAGATGGGACAGGGCACAGATACGCAGTATTTT. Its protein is CASSQEMGQGTDTQYF.

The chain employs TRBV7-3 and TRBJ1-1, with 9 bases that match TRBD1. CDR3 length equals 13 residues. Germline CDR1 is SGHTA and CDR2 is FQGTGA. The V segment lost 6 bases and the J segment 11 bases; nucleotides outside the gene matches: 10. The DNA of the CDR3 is TGTGCCAGCAGTCCCGGGACAGGGTCCCGTGCTTTCTTT. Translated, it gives CASSPGTGSRAFF.

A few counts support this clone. The CDR3: CASGNTLQGAFGGYTF. The CDR3 DNA sequence: TGTGCCAGCGGAAACACATTACAGGGGGCCTTTGGGGGCTACACCTTC. This sequence joins TRBV28 and TRBJ1-2; 9 positions agree with TRBD1. CDR3 length equals 16 residues. The V segment lost 8 bases and the J segment 8 bases; nucleotides outside the gene matches: 18. Germline V gene data show CDR1 as MDHEN and CDR2 as SYDVKM.

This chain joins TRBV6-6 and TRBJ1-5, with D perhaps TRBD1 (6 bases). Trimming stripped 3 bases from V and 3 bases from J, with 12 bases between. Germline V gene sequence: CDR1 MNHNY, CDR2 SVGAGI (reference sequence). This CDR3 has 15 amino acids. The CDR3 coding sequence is TGTGCCAGCAGTTATGGGGGCTATGTCAATCAGCCCCAGCATTTT. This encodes CASSYGGYVNQPQHF.

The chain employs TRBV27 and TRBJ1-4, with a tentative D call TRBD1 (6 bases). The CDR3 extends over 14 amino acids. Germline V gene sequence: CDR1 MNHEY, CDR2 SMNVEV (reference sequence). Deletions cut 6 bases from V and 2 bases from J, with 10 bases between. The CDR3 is CASSDRLTNEKLFF. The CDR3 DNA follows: TGTGCCAGCAGCGACAGGCTCACTAATGAAAAACTGTTTTTT.

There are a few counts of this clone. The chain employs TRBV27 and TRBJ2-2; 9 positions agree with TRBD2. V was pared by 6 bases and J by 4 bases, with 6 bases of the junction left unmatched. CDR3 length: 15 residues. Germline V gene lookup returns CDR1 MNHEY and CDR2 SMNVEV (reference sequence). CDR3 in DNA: TGTGCCAGCAGGCGACTAGCGGCAGCCACCGGGGAGCTGTTTTTT. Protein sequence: CASRRLAAATGELFF.

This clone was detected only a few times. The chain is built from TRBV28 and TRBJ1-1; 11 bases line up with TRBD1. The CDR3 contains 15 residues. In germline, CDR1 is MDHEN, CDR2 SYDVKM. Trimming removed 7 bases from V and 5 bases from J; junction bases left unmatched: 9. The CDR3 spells CASTAMGTGGTEAFF. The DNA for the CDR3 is TGTGCCAGCACCGCAATGGGGACAGGGGGGACTGAAGCTTTCTTT.

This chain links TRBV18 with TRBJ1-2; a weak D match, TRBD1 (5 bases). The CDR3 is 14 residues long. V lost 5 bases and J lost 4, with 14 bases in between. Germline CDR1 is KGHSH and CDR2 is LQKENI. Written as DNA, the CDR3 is TGTGCCAGCTCATCGGTGGACACGACCTATGGCTACACCTTC. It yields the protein CASSSVDTTYGYTF.

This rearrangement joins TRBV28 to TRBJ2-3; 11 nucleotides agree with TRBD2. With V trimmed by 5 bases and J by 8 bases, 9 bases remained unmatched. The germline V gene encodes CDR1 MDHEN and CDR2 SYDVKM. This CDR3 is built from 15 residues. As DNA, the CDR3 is TGTGCCAGCAGTCCCGGTAGCGGGGGGGCCGGTACGCAGTATTTT. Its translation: CASSPGSGGAGTQYF.

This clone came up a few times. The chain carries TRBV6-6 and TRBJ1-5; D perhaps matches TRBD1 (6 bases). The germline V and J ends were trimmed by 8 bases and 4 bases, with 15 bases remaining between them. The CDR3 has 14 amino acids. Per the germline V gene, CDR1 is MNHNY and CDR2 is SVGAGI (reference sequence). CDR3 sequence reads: CASVTGGGNQPQHF. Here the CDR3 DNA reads TGTGCCAGCGTAACTGGGGGCGGGAATCAGCCCCAGCATTTT.

In nucleotides, the CDR3 is TGTGCCAGCAGCTCTAGCGGGAGGGCGTTTGAGCAGTTCTTC. Residues: CASSSSGRAFEQFF. The gene calls are TRBV6-4 and TRBJ2-1; 12 positions agree with TRBD2. This CDR3 has 14 residues. The junction had 6 bases not matched to a gene; V was cut back by 6 bases and J by 9 bases. Germline V gene data show CDR1 as MRHNA and CDR2 as SNTAGT.

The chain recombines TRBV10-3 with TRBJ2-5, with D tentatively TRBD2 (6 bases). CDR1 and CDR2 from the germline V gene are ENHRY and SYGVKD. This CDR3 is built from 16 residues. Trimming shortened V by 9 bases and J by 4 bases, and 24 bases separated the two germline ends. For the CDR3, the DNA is TGTGCCATTAGCCGCGGGACGGCCGAATTTTTAGAGACCCAGTACTTC. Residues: CAISRGTAEFLETQYF.

The chain's CDR3 is CASSSGLAGAGSYNEQFF. CDR3 bases: TGCGCCAGCAGCTCGGGACTAGCGGGAGCCGGCTCCTACAATGAGCAGTTCTTC. The chain carries TRBV5-1 and TRBJ2-1, with TRBD2 identical over 14 bases. CDR1 is SGHRS, CDR2 YFSETQ, per germline. There are 18 residues in the CDR3. V lost 3 bases and J lost 0; bases outside the gene matches: 5.

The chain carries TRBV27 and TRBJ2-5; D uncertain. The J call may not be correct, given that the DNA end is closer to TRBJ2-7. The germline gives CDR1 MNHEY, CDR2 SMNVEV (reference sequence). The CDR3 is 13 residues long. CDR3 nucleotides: TGTGCCAGCAGGTATACAGTATCCTACGAGCAGTACTTC. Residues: CASRYTVSYEQYF.

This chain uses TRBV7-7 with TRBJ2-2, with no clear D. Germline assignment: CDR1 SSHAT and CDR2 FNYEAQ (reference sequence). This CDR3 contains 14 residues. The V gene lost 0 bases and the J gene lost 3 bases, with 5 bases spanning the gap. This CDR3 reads CASSLAGHTGELFF. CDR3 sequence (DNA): TGTGCCAGCAGCTTAGCTGGGCACACCGGGGAGCTGTTTTTT.

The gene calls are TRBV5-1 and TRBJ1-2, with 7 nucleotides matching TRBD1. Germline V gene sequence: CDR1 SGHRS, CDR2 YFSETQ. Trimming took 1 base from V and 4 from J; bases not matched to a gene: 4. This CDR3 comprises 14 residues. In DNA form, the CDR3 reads TGCGCCAGCAGCTTGAGTGACAGGGTCTATGGCTACACCTTC. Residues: CASSLSDRVYGYTF.

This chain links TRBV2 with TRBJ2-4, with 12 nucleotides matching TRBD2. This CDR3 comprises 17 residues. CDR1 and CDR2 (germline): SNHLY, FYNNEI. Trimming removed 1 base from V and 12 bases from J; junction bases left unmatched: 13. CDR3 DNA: TGTGCCAGCAGTGAAGTGGCTAGCGGGAGGGCCGGAGGCAGTCAGTACTTC. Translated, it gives CASSEVASGRAGGSQYF. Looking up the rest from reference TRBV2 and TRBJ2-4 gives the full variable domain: EPEVTQTPSHQVTQMGQEVILRCVPISNHLYFYWYRQILGQKVEFLVSFYNNEISEKSEIFDDQFSVERPDGSNFTLKIRSTKLEDSAMYFCASSEVASGRAGGSQYFGAGTRLSVL.

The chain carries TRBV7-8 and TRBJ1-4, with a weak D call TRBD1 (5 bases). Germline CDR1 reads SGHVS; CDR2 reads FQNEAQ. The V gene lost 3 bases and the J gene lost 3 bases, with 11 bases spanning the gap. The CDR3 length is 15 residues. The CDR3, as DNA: TGTGCCAGCAGCTTCGGAGGGGCTGCTAATGAAAAACTGTTTTTT. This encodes CASSFGGAANEKLFF.